Below are 9 T cell receptor beta chains sequenced from a single sample in a study of T cell responses to AZD1222 COVID-19 vaccine. Here immunoSEQ multiplex PCR was the method, and the copy in TCRdb shows in-frame clones only, minus some. This table has approximately 150,000 clones, 93% appearing once. The sample was peripheral blood, taken on day 0 of AZD1222 vaccination. The receptors stem from an adult in good health.

This rearrangement joins TRBV6-5 to TRBJ1-2; D is uncertain. V was pared by 3 bases and J by 6 bases, with 11 bases between. This CDR3 is 13 amino acids long. Germline lookup yields CDR1 MNHEY and CDR2 SVGAGI. The CDR3 region is CASSYLSGDGYTF. The CDR3 region has the DNA TGTGCCAGCAGTTATTTGTCTGGGGATGGCTACACCTTC.

This clone has just a few counts. The chain recombines TRBV9 with TRBJ2-1; D is tentatively TRBD1 or TRBD2 (6 bases each). The CDR3 is made up of 14 amino acids. CDR1 and CDR2 from the germline V gene are SGDLS and YYNGEE. The V and J ends lost 4 bases and 8 bases respectively, with 16 bases between them. The CDR3 region has the DNA TGTGCCAGCAGCCGGAGGGGGGCGAGGGATGAGCAGTTCTTC. It codes for CASSRRGARDEQFF. The whole variable domain, filled in from reference TRBV9 and TRBJ2-1, reads DSGVTQTPKHLITATGQRVTLRCSPRSGDLSVYWYQQSLDQGLQFLIQYYNGEERAKGNILERFSAQQFPDLHSELNLSSLELGDSALYFCASSRRGARDEQFFGPGTRLTVL.

This clone has just one count. The chain joins TRBV29-1 to TRBJ2-3; 13 bases agree with TRBD2. Per the germline V gene, CDR1 is SQVTM and CDR2 is ANQGSEA. This CDR3 is 16 amino acids long. Trimming took 3 bases from V and 0 from J; bases not matched to a gene: 3. The CDR3 coding sequence is TGCAGCGTTGACGGGACTAGCGGGAAAAGCACAGATACGCAGTATTTT. It specifies CSVDGTSGKSTDTQYF.

This sequence joins TRBV7-8 and TRBJ2-7, with TRBD1 matching 7 bases. The CDR3 covers 15 residues. J was trimmed by 3 bases and V by 0 bases; bases with no gene match: 5. Germline V lookup: CDR1 SGHVS, CDR2 FQNEAQ. The DNA for the CDR3 is TGTGCCAGCAGCTTAGCGGAGACAGGGAACTACGAGCAGTACTTC. It is translated as CASSLAETGNYEQYF.

This chain uses TRBV30 with TRBJ2-7; D perhaps matches TRBD1 (5 bases). V dropped 4 bases and J dropped 3 bases, with 7 bases sitting between them. The CDR3 runs to 11 residues. Germline V gene data show CDR1 as GTSNPN and CDR2 as SVGIG (reference sequence). The CDR3 DNA follows: TGTGCCTGGACCAGGGACTACGAGCAGTACTTC. Translated, it gives CAWTRDYEQYF. Based on the CDR3 plus reference TRBV30 and TRBJ2-7, the full variable domain is SQTIHQWPATLVQPVGSPLSLECTVEGTSNPNLYWYRQAAGRGLQLLFYSVGIGQISSEVPQNLSASRPQDRQFILSSKKLLLSDSGFYLCAWTRDYEQYFGPGTRLTVT.

This chain connects TRBV2 to TRBJ1-6; D ambiguous. Germline loops: CDR1 SNHLY, CDR2 FYNNEI. The CDR3 runs to 14 residues. V lost 0 bases and J lost 9, with 9 bases in between. The CDR3 DNA sequence: TGTGCCAGCAGTGAAGCAGGGAACCTTTCACCCCTCCACTTT. Its protein is CASSEAGNLSPLHF.

This clone was observed a single time. V usage is TRBV5-6 and J usage is TRBJ1-1; D not resolved. CDR1 and CDR2 from the germline V gene are SGHDT and YYEEEE. The CDR3 spans 11 residues. Trimming left V 6 bases short and J 8 bases short, with 11 bases between. The CDR3 sequence is CASTLGREAFF. CDR3 sequence (DNA): TGTGCCAGCACTTTAGGACGCGAAGCTTTCTTT.

This rearrangement joins TRBV7-9 to TRBJ1-1; D not resolved. The ends were cut back, 0 bases at V and 3 bases at J, with 11 bases in the middle. CDR3 length: 15 amino acids. Germline CDR1 is SEHNR and CDR2 is FQNEAQ (reference sequence). Written as DNA, the CDR3 is TGTGCCAGCAGCTTAGCGGACTTCTCAGACACTGAAGCTTTCTTT. It specifies CASSLADFSDTEAFF.

In this sample, this clone turned up once. This rearrangement joins TRBV4-2 to TRBJ2-1; TRBD1 matches 8 bases. The CDR3 is 17 residues long. Germline assignment: CDR1 LGHNA and CDR2 YNFKEQ. J lost 7 bases, V lost 0 bases, and 11 bases had no gene match. The CDR3 protein is CASSQDGARGRKNEQFF. As DNA, the CDR3 is TGTGCCAGCAGCCAAGACGGGGCCAGGGGGCGCAAAAATGAGCAGTTCTTC.